What follows are 32 T cell receptor beta chains derived from one specimen sequenced in a study of sequential checkpoint blockade in melanoma. Clones were read by immunoSEQ multiplex PCR, and TCRdb kept only the in-frame ones, dropping some. Of 2,500 or so clones listed, approximately 35% are singletons. The treatment: randomized to nivolumab then ipilimumab (arm A) or the reverse (arm B). Sequenced here: tumor tissue (inferred from file names), sampled from a patient given nivolumab and ipilimumab in sequence. All receptors come from a human donor with melanoma.

The chain employs TRBV12-5 and TRBJ2-1, with 7 bases identical to TRBD2. There are 16 residues in the CDR3. Germline-derived CDR1 and CDR2 are LGHNT and FRNRAP. With 5 bases clipped from V and 3 bases from J, the junction kept 10 bases outside the gene matches. CDR3 DNA: TGTGCTAGTGGTCCCGGGCGGGAGTGGTTCTACAATGAGCAGTTCTTC. Its translation is CASGPGREWFYNEQFF.

The V and J genes are TRBV29-1 and TRBJ2-2; TRBD1 or TRBD2 may be the D gene (5 bases each). The germline gives CDR1 SQVTM, CDR2 ANQGSEA. Deletions cut 4 bases from V and 8 bases from J, with 23 bases between. The CDR3 totals 16 residues. CDR3 protein: CSVARAGASTGGELFF. CDR3 nucleotides: TGCAGCGTTGCTCGAGCTGGGGCGTCAACGGGAGGGGAGCTGTTTTTT.

V is TRBV28 and J is TRBJ1-2, with a tentative D call TRBD1 (5 bases). Germline loops: CDR1 MDHEN, CDR2 SYDVKM. The CDR3 is 14 amino acids. Trimming stripped 5 bases from V and 8 bases from J, with 18 bases between. The DNA of the CDR3 is TGTGCCAGCAGTGACCTTGGCAGGGCGGGAGGCTACACCTTC. Translating gives CASSDLGRAGGYTF.

This clone was observed a single time. V and J are TRBV19 and TRBJ2-7; tentative D call: TRBD1 (5 bases). V lost 6 bases, J lost 3 bases, and 12 bases lay in between. CDR3 length: 13 amino acids. Germline V lookup: CDR1 LNHDA, CDR2 SQIVND (reference sequence). CDR3 DNA: TGTGCCAGTAGGCCACAGGATAACTACGAGCAGTACTTC. It yields the protein CASRPQDNYEQYF.

The sample holds a few counts of this clone. DNA of the CDR3: TGTGCCAGCAGTCCCCAAAGGGACGCCCCCTATGGCTACACCTTC. Its protein product is CASSPQRDAPYGYTF. The chain uses TRBV6-8 and TRBJ1-2, with D maybe TRBD1 (5 bases). The ends were cut back, 5 bases at V and 4 bases at J, with 17 bases in the middle. This CDR3 has 15 residues. The germline V gene encodes CDR1 MNHGY and CDR2 SAAAGT.

The chain joins TRBV14 to TRBJ2-5; 8 bases agree with TRBD1. Per the germline V gene, CDR1 is SGHDN and CDR2 is FVKESK. This CDR3 is 17 amino acids long. The junction had 14 bases not matched to a gene; V was cut back by 3 bases and J by 5 bases. The CDR3 DNA reads as TGTGCCAGCAGCCACCCGTCATTGACAGGGGTATGGGAGACCCAGTACTTC. It codes for CASSHPSLTGVWETQYF.

By sample share, this clone is medium-sized. The chain carries TRBV6-8 and TRBJ2-3, with D maybe TRBD2 (5 bases). This CDR3 has 15 residues. V lost 5 bases to trimming and J lost 7 bases, with 19 bases between them. Germline lookup yields CDR1 MNHGY and CDR2 SAAAGT. The CDR3 DNA reads as TGTGCCAGCAGTACGAGGGATCTTGATGCTAATACGCAGTATTTT. It specifies CASSTRDLDANTQYF.

This clone appeared a few times. CDR3 sequence: CASSTGGAWTEAFF. CDR3 sequence (DNA): TGTGCCAGCAGCACAGGGGGCGCGTGGACTGAAGCTTTCTTT. The chain is built from TRBV9 and TRBJ1-1, with 9 bases fitting TRBD1. The germline CDR1 and CDR2 sequences are SGDLS and YYNGEE. CDR3 length: 14 residues. The V segment lost 4 bases and the J segment 5 bases; nucleotides outside the gene matches: 6.

This clone was seen only a few times. This chain connects TRBV11-3 to TRBJ1-5; 10 bases agree with TRBD1. The CDR3 is 14 residues long. The ends lost 4 bases at V and 9 bases at J; junction bases unmatched: 6. The germline gives CDR1 SGHNT, CDR2 YENEEA. This CDR3 reads CASSSGQGDTPQHF. In DNA, the CDR3 is TGTGCCAGCAGCTCAGGACAGGGGGATACGCCCCAGCATTTT. The whole variable domain, filled in from reference TRBV11-3 and TRBJ1-5, reads EAGVVQSPRYKIIEKKQPVAFWCNPISGHNTLYWYLQNLGQGPELLIRYENEEAVDDSQLPKDRFSAERLKGVDSTLKIQPAELGDSAVYLCASSSGQGDTPQHFGDGTRLSIL.

The chain combines TRBV6-8 with TRBJ1-3; no clear D gene. Germline assignment: CDR1 MNHGY and CDR2 SAAAGT. The CDR3 contains 16 residues. The ends were cut back, 2 bases at V and 0 bases at J, with 11 bases in the middle. CDR3 bases: TGTGCCAGCAGTTACGCCCCCGGCGACTCTGGAAACACCATATATTTT. Its translation is CASSYAPGDSGNTIYF.

V usage is TRBV5-1 and J usage is TRBJ1-1; D is uncertain. The CDR3 has 14 amino acids. Germline CDR1 is SGHRS and CDR2 is YFSETQ. Deletions cut 5 bases from V and 4 bases from J, with 15 bases between. CDR3 nucleotides: TGCGCCAGCAGAATGGCCCTGCCCCTCACTGAAGCTTTCTTT. Protein sequence: CASRMALPLTEAFF.

The chain uses TRBV29-1 and TRBJ2-3; D gene unclear. The V gene's germline CDR1 is SQVTM and CDR2 ANQGSEA. The CDR3 sequence is 12 residues long. The ends were cut back, 6 bases at V and 0 bases at J, with 7 bases in the middle. CDR3 nucleotides: TGCAGCGTGCGACTTAGCACAGATACGCAGTATTTT. It codes for CSVRLSTDTQYF.

This clone was detected only a few times. The DNA for the CDR3 is TGTGCCAGCAGTCTCGCTCACCCGGGACAGGGGGCCTATGGCTACACCTTC. Translating gives CASSLAHPGQGAYGYTF. The rearrangement joins TRBV28 to TRBJ1-2, with 12 bases fitting TRBD1. The CDR3 is 17 residues long. With V trimmed by 5 bases and J by 4 bases, 11 bases remained unmatched. Germline lookup yields CDR1 MDHEN and CDR2 SYDVKM.

This clone occurred once. The CDR3 loop is CASSFRREWDNEQFF. CDR3 nucleotide sequence: TGCGCCAGCAGCTTCCGGCGGGAGTGGGACAATGAGCAGTTCTTC. This chain connects TRBV5-1 to TRBJ2-1; 7 nucleotides agree with TRBD2. Germline trimming cut 2 bases from V and 5 bases from J; bases unmatched to any gene: 7. There are 15 residues in the CDR3. CDR1 SGHRS and CDR2 YFSETQ come from the germline V gene.

The sample holds a few counts of this clone. The V gene is TRBV19, the J gene TRBJ1-4; maybe TRBD1 (5 bases). Trimming took 7 bases from V and 5 from J, leaving 11 bases between them. This CDR3 region has 13 residues. Germline-derived CDR1 and CDR2 are LNHDA and SQIVND (reference sequence). The CDR3 DNA reads as TGTGCCAGTATGCCAGGGCCGAATGAAAAACTGTTTTTT. Translating gives CASMPGPNEKLFF.

The rearrangement uses TRBV5-1 and TRBJ2-3; D remains ambiguous. Germline CDR1 and CDR2: SGHRS and YFSETQ. V was pared by 5 bases and J by 0 bases, with 10 bases between. CDR3 length: 14 amino acids. The CDR3: CASRGRTSTDTQYF. DNA for the CDR3: TGCGCCAGCAGGGGCCGAACTAGCACAGATACGCAGTATTTT.

The J gene is TRBJ1-6, the V gene TRBV27; D not resolved. CDR1 is MNHEY and CDR2 is SMNVEV in the germline V gene (reference sequence). V was shortened by 2 bases and J by 6 bases, with 14 bases between the two germline ends. CDR3 length: 16 amino acids. The CDR3, as DNA: TGTGCCAGCAGTTTAAGGTCGGGATCGGGTAATTCACCCCTCCACTTT. Protein: CASSLRSGSGNSPLHF.

The rearrangement joins TRBV19 to TRBJ1-4, with D maybe TRBD1 (5 bases). CDR1 and CDR2 (germline): LNHDA, SQIVND (reference sequence). The V gene lost 3 bases and the J gene lost 10 bases, with 15 bases spanning the gap. The CDR3 has 14 residues. DNA for the CDR3: TGTGCCAGTAGTATGGGGCGGCAGGGAAGAAAACTGTTTTTT. Translating it yields CASSMGRQGRKLFF.

The chain joins TRBV28 to TRBJ2-7, with D tentatively TRBD1 or TRBD2 (5 bases each). The V end was cut by 5 bases, the J end by 7 bases, with 21 bases between. This CDR3 comprises 15 residues. CDR1 is MDHEN, CDR2 SYDVKM, per germline. The CDR3 spells CASSPGTSGAGEQYF. CDR3 DNA sequence: TGTGCCAGCAGTCCCGGGACCTCCGGGGCTGGGGAGCAGTACTTC. Combining the CDR3 with reference TRBV28 and TRBJ2-7 gives the whole variable domain DVKVTQSSRYLVKRTGEKVFLECVQDMDHENMFWYRQDPGLGLRLIYFSYDVKMKEKGDIPEGYSVSREKKERFSLILESASTNQTSMYLCASSPGTSGAGEQYFGPGTRLTVT.

The chain uses TRBV6-8 and TRBJ2-6, with TRBD1 as a possible D gene (6 bases). The CDR3 contains 16 residues. The germline V gene has CDR1 MNHGY and CDR2 SAAAGT. V was pared by 5 bases and J by 4 bases, with 15 bases between. CDR3 nucleotide sequence: TGTGCCAGCAGTAAAACAACAGGGTCCGGGGCCAACGTCCTGACTTTC. The encoded protein is CASSKTTGSGANVLTF.

V gene TRBV19 combines with J gene TRBJ2-3; D is possibly TRBD1 (6 bases). The length of the CDR3 is 12 residues. The germline V and J ends were trimmed by 1 base and 11 bases, with 10 bases remaining between them. The germline CDR1 and CDR2 sequences are LNHDA and SQIVND (reference sequence). The CDR3 reads CASSIGGLGQYF. DNA of the CDR3: TGTGCCAGTAGTATAGGGGGGCTAGGGCAGTATTTT.

This chain connects TRBV19 to TRBJ2-1; 9 bases match TRBD1. This CDR3 comprises 15 residues. The V gene's germline CDR1 is LNHDA and CDR2 SQIVND (reference sequence). J was trimmed by 4 bases and V by 5 bases; bases with no gene match: 6. CDR3 in amino acids: CASSPTGGLYNEQFF. The CDR3 DNA is TGTGCCAGTAGTCCCACAGGGGGCTTATACAATGAGCAGTTCTTC.

A single count supports this clone. The rearrangement joins TRBV7-8 to TRBJ2-1, with D possibly being TRBD2 (6 bases). CDR3 length: 15 residues. Looked up from germline, CDR1 is SGHVS and CDR2 is FQNEAQ. Trimming cost V 5 bases and J 4 bases, with 15 bases left between them. CDR3 sequence (DNA): TGTGCCAGCAGCACCCCGGAGGAGGGTTACAATGAGCAGTTCTTC. It is translated as CASSTPEEGYNEQFF.

The V and J genes are TRBV14 and TRBJ2-5; TRBD1 might be the D (5 bases). The V end lost 6 bases, the J end lost 5 bases, and 16 bases lay between the germline ends. The germline V gene encodes CDR1 SGHDN and CDR2 FVKESK. This CDR3 region has 14 residues. CDR3 residues: CASSWVGVGETQYF. The CDR3 region has the DNA TGTGCCAGCAGTTGGGTAGGGGTCGGGGAGACCCAGTACTTC.

The CDR3 loop is CASSIRTGERNTIYF. For the CDR3, the DNA is TGCGCCAGCAGCATTCGGACGGGCGAAAGAAACACCATATATTTT. The J gene is TRBJ1-3, the V gene TRBV5-1; D uncertain. V lost 4 bases to trimming and J lost 5 bases, with 16 bases between them. Germline-derived CDR1 and CDR2 are SGHRS and YFSETQ. CDR3 length: 15 residues. Supplemented by reference TRBV5-1 and TRBJ1-3, the full variable domain reads KAGVTQTPRYLIKTRGQQVTLSCSPISGHRSVSWYQQTPGQGLQFLFEYFSETQRNKGNFPGRFSGRQFSNSRSEMNVSTLELGDSALYLCASSIRTGERNTIYFGEGSWLTVV.

The chain employs TRBV5-1 and TRBJ2-1, with 9 bases that match TRBD2. The CDR3 contains 14 residues. V dropped 4 bases and J dropped 8; count of bases not matched to a gene: 7. Germline V gene sequence: CDR1 SGHRS, CDR2 YFSETQ. The CDR3 coding sequence is TGCGCCAGCAGCGCGGGACTAGCAAGGGATGAGCAGTTCTTC. Protein sequence: CASSAGLARDEQFF.

The rearrangement uses TRBV5-1 and TRBJ1-1, with a possible D match to TRBD1 (5 bases). With 4 bases removed from V and 1 base from J, the gap between germline ends came to 14 bases. Germline V gene lookup returns CDR1 SGHRS and CDR2 YFSETQ. This CDR3 has 15 amino acids. The CDR3 DNA reads as TGCGCCAGCAGCCCGGATGGGGACTGGAACACTGAAGCTTTCTTT. Protein product: CASSPDGDWNTEAFF.

This chain connects TRBV22-1 to TRBJ2-1; the D call of TRBD2 is as the table states it, not checked on the DNA. TRBV22-1 is noted as a pseudogene. The CDR3 has 13 amino acids. CDR3 region: CASSLARDNEQFF. As DNA, the CDR3 is TGTGCCAGCAGTTTGGCCCGGGACAATGAGCAGTTCTTC.

The chain recombines TRBV9 with TRBJ2-3; 7 bases agree with TRBD1. V was pared by 3 bases and J by 4 bases, with 5 bases of the junction left unmatched. Germline values: CDR1 SGDLS, CDR2 YYNGEE. The length of the CDR3 is 14 residues. The CDR3 sequence is CASSEGARADTQYF. The CDR3 nucleotides read TGTGCCAGCAGCGAGGGGGCACGAGCAGATACGCAGTATTTT.

There are a few counts of this clone. The rearrangement uses TRBV6-8 and TRBJ2-7, with 12 bases that match TRBD1. Germline CDR1 and CDR2: MNHGY and SAAAGT. This CDR3 has 16 amino acids. Trimming cost V 5 bases and J 4 bases; bases outside gene matches: 9. DNA of the CDR3: TGTGCCAGCAGTGTGCTGGGACAGGGGGCTTTGTACGAGCAGTACTTC. Protein: CASSVLGQGALYEQYF.

This clone was seen a few times. This sequence joins TRBV6-8 and TRBJ1-2; a weak D match, TRBD1 (6 bases). From germline, CDR1 is MNHGY and CDR2 SAAAGT. Trimming cost V 2 bases and J 2 bases, with 9 bases left between them. The length of the CDR3 is 14 residues. The CDR3 loop is CASSYRGGNYGYTF. CDR3 in DNA: TGTGCCAGCAGTTACCGAGGGGGGAACTATGGCTACACCTTC.

There are a few counts of this clone. The rearrangement joins TRBV29-1 to TRBJ1-4, with 7 bases fitting TRBD1. V gave up 4 bases and J gave up 6 bases; unmatched junction bases: 2. The CDR3 spans 12 residues. Germline V gives CDR1 SQVTM, CDR2 ANQGSEA. Here the CDR3 DNA reads TGCAGCGTTGCACAGGGGCATGAAAAACTGTTTTTT. Protein: CSVAQGHEKLFF.